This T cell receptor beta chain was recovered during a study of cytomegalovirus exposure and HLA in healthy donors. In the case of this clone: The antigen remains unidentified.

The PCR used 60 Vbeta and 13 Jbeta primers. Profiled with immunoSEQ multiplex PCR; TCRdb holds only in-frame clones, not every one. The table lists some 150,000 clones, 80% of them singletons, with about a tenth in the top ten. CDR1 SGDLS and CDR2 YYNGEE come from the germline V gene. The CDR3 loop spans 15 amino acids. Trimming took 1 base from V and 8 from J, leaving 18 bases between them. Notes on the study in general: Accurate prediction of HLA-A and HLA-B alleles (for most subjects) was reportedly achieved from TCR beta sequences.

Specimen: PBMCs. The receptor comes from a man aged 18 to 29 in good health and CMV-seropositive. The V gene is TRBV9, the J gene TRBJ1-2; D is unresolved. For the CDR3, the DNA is TGTGCCAGCAGCGTAAGCACCCTTTCGGGTGGGGGCTACACCTTC. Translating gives CASSVSTLSGGGYTF.